This T cell receptor beta chain derives from a study of cytomegalovirus exposure and HLA in healthy donors. Across the study: Of the donors genotyped, approximately 430 in all, 81% fell in the Caucasian-associated ancestry cluster. Study-level results: Data from an earlier analysis indicated that most TCR beta V segments were productive either about 87% or about 30% of the time.

The V gene end was trimmed by 6 bases and the J gene end by 4 bases; junction bases not matched to a gene: 7. The germline CDR1 and CDR2 sequences are MNHNS and SASEGT. The CDR3 has 14 residues. With respect to this clone: The antigen remains unidentified.

60 Vbeta and 13 Jbeta primers were used in PCR. This table comes from immunoSEQ multiplex PCR, and its TCRdb copy is limited to in-frame clones, with some not included. There are fewer than 80,000 clones in the sample; 65% to 75% occur only once, and around a quarter lies in the top ten. This sequence originates from a man in his fifties in good health and CMV-seropositive. The sample taken for sequencing was PBMCs. This chain links TRBV6-1 with TRBJ1-2, with TRBD1 matching over 8 bases. The CDR3 DNA reads TGTGCCAGCAGAGCAGGGGGCCGGGGCTATGGCTACACCTTC. Protein product: CASRAGGRGYGYTF.